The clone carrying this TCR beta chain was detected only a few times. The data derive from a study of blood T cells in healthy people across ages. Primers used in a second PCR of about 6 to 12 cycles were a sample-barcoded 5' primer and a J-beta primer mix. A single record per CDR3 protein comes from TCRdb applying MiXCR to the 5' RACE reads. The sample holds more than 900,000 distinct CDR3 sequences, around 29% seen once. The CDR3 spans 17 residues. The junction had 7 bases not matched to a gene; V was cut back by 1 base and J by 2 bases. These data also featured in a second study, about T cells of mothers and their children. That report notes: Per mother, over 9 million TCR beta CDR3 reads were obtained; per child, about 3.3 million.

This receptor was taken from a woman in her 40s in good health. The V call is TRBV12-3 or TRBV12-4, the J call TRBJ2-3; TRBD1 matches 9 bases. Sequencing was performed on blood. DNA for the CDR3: TGTGCCAGCAGTTTAGGGGCCGGGACAGGGAACACAGATACGCAGTATTTT. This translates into CASSLGAGTGNTDTQYF.